This record covers a single T cell receptor beta chain. This receptor's antigen is unknown. Qualities for individual bases were not recorded, and no much larger clone is one base off. Genomic DNA was used as template for profiling of TCR beta VDJ combinations and CDR3 sequences. An Illumina HiSeq 2000 was the platform used for TCR repertoire sequencing. In the source study's methods: TRBV/TRBJ rearrangement plots, CDR3 size and DJ length profiles, and Simpson's diversity index were used to evaluate the repertoires. Whichever DNA sequence was most abundant in the deep sequencing data was defined as the immunodominant clone. CDR3 amino acid sequences were checked for sharing between subjects and were compared against published repertoires and the VDJdb database. TCRdb handled the public reads itself, with Q25 trimming in fastp and clone calling in MiXCR, and kept productive beta chains. Rows matching on CDR3 protein sequence are summarized as one entry with the most common DNA and genes. The V and J calls come from TCRdb's annotation, not from the publication. Recorded for this sample are under 500,000 distinct CDR3 sequences; more than 25% of them occurred a single time. Roughly 0.8% of the sample is taken by the ten largest.

Flow cytometry had shown CD8+CD57+ cell expansion in the patients selected for sequencing. All patients had severe acquired aplastic anemia diagnosed by International Study of Aplastic Anemia and Agranulocytosis and Camitta criteria. No therapy had been received by the patients at the time of blood sampling. The study deep-sequenced TCR repertoires of sorted CD4+ and CD8+ blood T cells from severe aplastic anemia patients and healthy subjects. Patients were enrolled under clinicaltrials.gov protocols 00001620, 01623167, 00001397, 00071045, 00081523 and 00961064 in the USA. Ficoll-Paque density gradient centrifugation was used to isolate peripheral blood mononuclear cells. Before DNA extraction, CD4+ and CD8+ T cells were sorted with FACS or magnetic beads. These data are taken from a study of CD8+CD57+ T cells in acquired aplastic anemia listed by TCRdb under 2018. Regarding the research as a whole: On average, sorted CD4+ and CD8+ cells yielded around 3.5 ug of extracted DNA, with a range of roughly 0.18 to 27.4 ug. CD8+CD57+ expansion was defined as frequency above the mean frequency observed in healthy subjects.

Study-level results and caveats: Nearly 30 CD8+ CDR3 sequences were found in both patients and controls but appeared to be highly expressed in patients and within the immunodominant clones of the patients. Patients and healthy controls showed no significant difference in CD8+ Simpson's diversity (P=0.060).

The germline V gene encodes CDR1 SGHRS and CDR2 YFSETQ. V and J are trimmed by 4 bases and 6 bases, and the gene matches miss 6 bases of the junction. Including cysteine and phenylalanine, the CDR3 has 13 amino acids. The read is trimmed to its CDR3 DNA, 39 bases read in frame from base 1. The specimen sequenced was sorted CD4+, CD8+, or CD8+CD57+ T cells (not recorded which) from PBMCs. In this chain, TRBV5-1 is recombined with TRBJ2-7; TRBD1 lines up with 8 middle nucleotides. This sequence was found in a human donor with aplastic anemia. The nucleotides read TGCGCCAGCAGCATATCAACAGGGGGCGAGCAGTACTTC. Translation gives CASSISTGGEQYF.